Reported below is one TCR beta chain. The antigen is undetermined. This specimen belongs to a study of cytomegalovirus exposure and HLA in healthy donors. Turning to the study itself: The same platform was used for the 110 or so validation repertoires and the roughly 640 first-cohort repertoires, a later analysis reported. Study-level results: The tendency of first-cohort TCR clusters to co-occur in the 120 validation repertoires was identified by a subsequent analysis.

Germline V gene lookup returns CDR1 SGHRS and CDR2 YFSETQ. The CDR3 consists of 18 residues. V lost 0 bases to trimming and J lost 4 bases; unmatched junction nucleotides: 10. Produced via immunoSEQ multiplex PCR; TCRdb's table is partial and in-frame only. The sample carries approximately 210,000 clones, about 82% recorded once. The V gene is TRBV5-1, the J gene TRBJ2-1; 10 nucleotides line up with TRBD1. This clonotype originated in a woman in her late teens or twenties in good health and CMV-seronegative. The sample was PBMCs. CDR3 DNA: TGCGCCAGCAGCTTGGATCGGACAGGGGGTCGAAAATACAATGAGCAGTTCTTC. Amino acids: CASSLDRTGGRKYNEQFF.